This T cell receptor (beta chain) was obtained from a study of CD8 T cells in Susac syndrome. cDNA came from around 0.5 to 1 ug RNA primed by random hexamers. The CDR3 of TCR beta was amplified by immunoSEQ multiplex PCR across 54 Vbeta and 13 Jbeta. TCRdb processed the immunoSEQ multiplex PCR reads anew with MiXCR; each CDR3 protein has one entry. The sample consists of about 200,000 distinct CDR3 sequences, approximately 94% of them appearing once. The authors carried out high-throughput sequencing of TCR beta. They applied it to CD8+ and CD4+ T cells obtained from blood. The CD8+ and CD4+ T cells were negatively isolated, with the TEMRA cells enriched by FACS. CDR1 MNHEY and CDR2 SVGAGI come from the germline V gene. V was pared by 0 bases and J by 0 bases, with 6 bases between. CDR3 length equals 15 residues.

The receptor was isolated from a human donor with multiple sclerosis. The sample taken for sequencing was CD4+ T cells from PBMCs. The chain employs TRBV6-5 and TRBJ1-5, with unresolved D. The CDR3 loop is CASSYSIHSNQPQHF. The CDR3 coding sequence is TGTGCCAGCAGTTACTCCATACATAGCAATCAGCCCCAGCATTTT.